The next 18 T cell receptor beta chains were all read from a single sample in a study of tumor and adjacent non-tumor tissue in lung cancer. TCRbeta libraries were built with three rounds of nested PCR, modified from ARM-PCR. A single record per CDR3 protein comes from TCRdb applying MiXCR to the multiplex PCR reads. The repertoire has about 67,000 distinct CDR3 sequences, 76% of them found once; the top ten carry under 45%. The template was RNA from unsorted bulk tissue. Distant lung tissue was collected more than 3 cm away from the tumor edge. The specimen was distant non-tumor lung tissue. These receptors came from a man between 60 and 70 years old with non-small cell lung cancer.

This clonotype was counted ten times or more. This rearrangement joins TRBV5-6 to TRBJ2-7, with 9 bases fitting TRBD2. CDR1 and CDR2 (germline): SGHDT, YYEEEE. This CDR3 contains 13 residues. Trimming at V came to 3 bases and at J to 7 bases, leaving 5 bases not matched to a gene. For the CDR3, the DNA is TGTGCCAGCAGCTCAGCGGGAGGTGGTGAGCAGTACTTC. Translating it yields CASSSAGGGEQYF.

Concerning this clonotype: A read error may produce the germline difference seen at one junction end. The chain couples TRBV6-1 to TRBJ2-3; D is ambiguous. Germline V CDR1 and CDR2: MNHNS, SASEGT. This CDR3 region has 13 residues. In DNA, the CDR3 is TGTGCAAGCAGTGAAAGGTTGAGGGATACGCAGTATTTT. Translated, it gives CASSERLRDTQYF.

Note on this clonotype: Relative to the germline gene, one junction end is altered; a read error may explain this. The rearrangement uses TRBV5-6 and TRBJ2-7; D may be TRBD1 (6 bases). Germline CDR1 and CDR2: SGHDT and YYEEEE. The CDR3 consists of 13 residues. The CDR3 here is CASSRTVSYERYF. In nucleotides, the CDR3 is TGTGCCAGCAGCAGGACAGTGTCCTACGAGCGGTACTTC.

As concerns this clonotype: A read error is possible here, since a much larger clone lies one base away. The J gene is TRBJ1-4, the V gene TRBV7-8; D gene ambiguous. Germline CDR1 reads SGHVS; CDR2 reads FQNEAQ. The germline V and J ends were trimmed by 1 base and 2 bases, with 11 bases remaining between them. The CDR3 contains 16 residues. The CDR3 here is CASSLVAATTNEKLFF. CDR3 bases: TGTGCCAGCAGCTTAGTGGCAGCGACGACTAATGAAAAACTGTTTTTT.

There are many counts of this clonotype. This sequence joins TRBV5-6 and TRBJ2-2, with 9 positions matching TRBD2. The CDR3 is 17 residues long. The V segment lost 0 bases and the J segment 5 bases; nucleotides outside the gene matches: 8. The germline V gene has CDR1 SGHDT and CDR2 YYEEEE. The CDR3 bases are TGTGCCAGCAGCTTGGAACTAAGAACTAGCGGGACCGGGGAGCTGTTTTTT. Protein sequence: CASSLELRTSGTGELFF.

As to this clonotype: An end of the junction differs from the germline gene, which may be a read error. The chain recombines TRBV6-6 with TRBJ2-7; 8 bases are a match to TRBD1. The CDR3 sequence is 13 residues long. Germline CDR1 is MNHNY and CDR2 is SVGAGI (reference sequence). Here the CDR3 DNA reads TGTGCCAGCGTGACCGGGACAGGCTACGAGCAGTATTTC. Translating it yields CASVTGTGYEQYF.

Of note for this clonotype: A single base separates this from a much larger clone, so it may be a read error. This chain uses TRBV20-1 with TRBJ1-2; a possible D gene is TRBD1 (5 bases). The V end was cut by 1 base, the J end by 6 bases, with 15 bases between. The CDR3 has 14 amino acids. Germline lookup yields CDR1 DFQATT and CDR2 SNEGSKA (reference sequence). CDR3 region: CSARGDGLSNGYTF. CDR3 bases: TGCAGTGCTAGAGGGGACGGGCTATCAAATGGCTACACCTTC.

A word on this clonotype: The junction shows a germline mismatch at one end, possibly a read error. This sequence joins TRBV7-2 and TRBJ2-3; either TRBD1 or TRBD2 may supply D (5 bases each). Germline CDR1 SGHTA, CDR2 FQGNSA. This CDR3 spans 15 amino acids. DNA of the CDR3: TGTGCCAGCAGCTTAGCCTCAGGGAGCACAGATACGCATTATTTT. Its translation is CASSLASGSTDTHYF.

This clonotype was detected only a few times. V is TRBV9 and J is TRBJ2-2; TRBD2 is a possible D gene (7 bases). V was shortened by 4 bases and J by 6 bases, with 19 bases between the two germline ends. The germline V gene encodes CDR1 SGDLS and CDR2 YYNGEE. The CDR3 totals 16 residues. Written as DNA, the CDR3 is TGTGCCAGCAGCCATCACAGGGAGGGGGACGCCGGGGAGCTGTTTTTT. Its protein product is CASSHHREGDAGELFF.

Points on this clonotype: A junction boundary mismatches the germline segment, possibly from a read error. The J gene is TRBJ2-2, the V gene TRBV14; 8 bases are a match to TRBD2. This CDR3 has 16 residues. Germline V gives CDR1 SGHDN, CDR2 FVKESK. Here the CDR3 reads CANSAPGGMNTGELFF. DNA for the CDR3: TGTGCCAACAGCGCCCCGGGAGGGATGAACACCGGGGAGTTGTTTTTT.

This clonotype appeared a few times. A junction boundary mismatches the germline segment, possibly from a read error. J is TRBJ2-3 and V is TRBV29-1, with a tentative D call TRBD2 (5 bases). The germline CDR1 and CDR2 sequences are SQVTM and ANQGSEA. CDR3 length equals 15 residues. DNA for the CDR3: TGCAGCCCGAAAAGCTGGAGGATTAGCATAGATACGCAGTATTTT. Its protein is CSPKSWRISIDTQYF.

Details on this clonotype: One junction end disagrees with the germline gene, perhaps due to a read error. The CDR3 region is CSARPYNRATEVFF. The CDR3 DNA sequence: TGCAGTGCTAGACCCTACAACAGGGCGACTGAAGTTTTCTTT. This chain uses TRBV20-1 with TRBJ1-1, with D perhaps matching TRBD1 (6 bases). The CDR3 contains 14 residues. The germline V gene encodes CDR1 DFQATT and CDR2 SNEGSKA (reference sequence).

In the case of this clonotype: A read error may produce the germline difference seen at one junction end. V is TRBV6-2 or TRBV6-3 and J is TRBJ2-7; TRBD2 agrees at 8 bases. The CDR3 runs 12 residues. Germline V CDR1 and CDR2: MNHEY, SVGEGT. CDR3: CASRYGGDDQYF. The DNA for the CDR3 is TGTGCCAGCAGGTACGGGGGGGACGACCAGTACTTC.

For this clonotype: Here the CDR3 omits its conserved ending phenylalanine or tryptophan, so a read error is the likely source. The genes are TRBV20-1 and TRBJ2-7; 14 positions match TRBD2. CDR1 is DFQATT, CDR2 SNEGSKA, per germline (reference sequence). The CDR3 totals 15 residues. CDR3 residues: CCATGTSGRFDEQYL. DNA for the CDR3: TGCTGTGCTACAGGGACTAGCGGGAGATTCGACGAGCAGTACTTG.

The chain carries TRBV29-1 and TRBJ1-2; TRBD1 matches 8 bases. The V gene's germline CDR1 is SQVTM and CDR2 ANQGSEA. The CDR3 loop spans 13 amino acids. V gave up 4 bases and J gave up 8 bases; unmatched junction bases: 9. DNA for the CDR3: TGCAGCGTTGGACAGGGGACTAACCACGGCTACACCTTC. Translating gives CSVGQGTNHGYTF.

A remark on this clonotype: Given a much more abundant clone one base away, this may be a read error. The J gene is TRBJ2-7, the V gene TRBV23-1; D remains unclear. TRBV23-1 is identified as an open reading frame with a role that is uncertain. The CDR3 sequence is 9 residues long. The CDR3 nucleotides read TGCGGCAGCATCGAGGAGCAGTACTTC. Translation: CGSIEEQYF.

As regards this clonotype: The conserved phenylalanine or tryptophan is not found at the CDR3 terminus, so this likely reflects a read error. The chain carries TRBV29-1 and TRBJ1-1; the D gene is possibly TRBD1 (5 bases). Germline loops: CDR1 SQVTM, CDR2 ANQGSEA. V lost 6 bases, J lost 2 bases, and 7 bases lay in between. The length of the CDR3 is 11 residues. The CDR3 nucleotides read TGCAGCGTGACAGAAAACACTGAAGCTTTCATT. Its translation: CSVTENTEAFI.

This chain connects TRBV2 to TRBJ2-7, with 10 bases identical to TRBD1. The CDR3 has 13 residues. Germline V gives CDR1 SNHLY, CDR2 FYNNEI. V shed 5 bases, J shed 5 bases, and the junction held 3 bases outside the gene matches. The chain's CDR3 is CASSRDRGDEQYF. The CDR3 nucleotides are TGTGCCAGCAGTAGGGACAGGGGAGACGAGCAGTACTTC.